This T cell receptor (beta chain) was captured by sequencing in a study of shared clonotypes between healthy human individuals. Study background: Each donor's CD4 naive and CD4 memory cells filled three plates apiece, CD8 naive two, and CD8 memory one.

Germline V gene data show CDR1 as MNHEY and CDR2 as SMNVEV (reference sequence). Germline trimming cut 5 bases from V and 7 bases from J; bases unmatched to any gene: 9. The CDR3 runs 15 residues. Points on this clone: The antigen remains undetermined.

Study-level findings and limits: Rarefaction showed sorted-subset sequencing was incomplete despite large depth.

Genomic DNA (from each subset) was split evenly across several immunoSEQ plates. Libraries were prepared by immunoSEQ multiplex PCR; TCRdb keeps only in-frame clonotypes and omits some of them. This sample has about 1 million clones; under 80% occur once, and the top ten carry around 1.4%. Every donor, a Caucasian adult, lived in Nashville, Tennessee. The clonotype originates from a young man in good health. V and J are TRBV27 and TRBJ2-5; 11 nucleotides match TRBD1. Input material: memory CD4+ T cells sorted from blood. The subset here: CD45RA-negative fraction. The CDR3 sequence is CASSPRDRGKVTQYF. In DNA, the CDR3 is TGTGCCAGCAGTCCCCGGGACAGGGGGAAGGTGACCCAGTACTTC.